This record covers a single T cell receptor beta chain. Repertoires were generated with immunoSEQ multiplex PCR, while TCRdb's copy carries only in-frame clones and drops some. The table records around 95,000 clones, around four fifths of them present only once. The CDR3 loop spans 12 amino acids. In germline, CDR1 is SGHDT, CDR2 YYEEEE. The V and J ends lost 4 bases and 3 bases respectively, with 7 bases between them. This specimen belongs to a study of blood T cell repertoires in COVID-19. Across the whole study: The analysed material was cDNA or gDNA that came from T cells, B-cell-depleted T cells, or PBMCs.

The chain employs TRBV5-6 and TRBJ1-1; no clear D gene. This sequence was found in a man between 65 and 85 years old with active or convalescent COVID-19. The sequencing sample was made of peripheral blood. The CDR3 nucleotides read TGTGCCAGCAGCGTTGAGGACACTGAAGCTTTCTTT. This codes for CASSVEDTEAFF. The full variable domain, rest sourced from reference TRBV5-6 and TRBJ1-1, is DAGVTQSPTHLIKTRGQQVTLRCSPKSGHDTVSWYQQALGQGPQFIFQYYEEEERQRGNFPDRFSGHQFPNYSSELNVNALLLGDSALYLCASSVEDTEAFFGQGTRLTVV.